This note documents a single T cell receptor (beta chain) sequence. This clonotype appeared a few times. Its antigen has not been determined. Per-nucleotide qualities are absent, and no much larger clonotype sits a single base away. The sample is drawn from a study of CD8 T cells in ankylosing spondylitis (TCRdb year 2017). The study in broad terms: T cell receptor beta repertoires were profiled in healthy donors and ankylosing spondylitis patients so that disease-linked TCR variants could be found. In total, the full study cohort was made up of some 110 healthy donors and some 26 ankylosing spondylitis patients. Peripheral blood was sampled, and synovial fluid was also collected from ankylosing spondylitis patients. What the study reported, not specific to this receptor: In peripheral blood, the disease-linked clones were found at relatively low frequencies and had a CD8+ phenotype. Significant enrichment of the disease-linked clones was reported in matched synovial fluid samples from ankylosing spondylitis patients. Some motif variants had previously been reported in the synovial fluid and blood of reactive arthritis patients, which suggests shared mechanisms of disease initiation. A TCR beta motif made up of several highly homologous amino acid variants appeared to be characteristic of blood from ankylosing spondylitis patients.

The sample was run on an Illumina HiSeq 2500. Quantitative 5'-RACE with molecular barcodes was the method used to prepare the TCR beta libraries. On the authors' methods: A new computational method, built on a probabilistic model of VDJ rearrangement, was used to identify disease-linked TCR variants. In TCRdb, the public reads were trimmed at Q25 with fastp and aligned with MiXCR, with productive beta chains retained. Duplicate CDR3 protein sequences are folded into a single record with the most common DNA and genes. TCRdb, not the authors, supplied the V and J calls. The sample table contains 300,000 to 350,000 distinct CDR3 sequences; only one count was recorded for around 10% of them. The ten largest clones add up to 9.1% of the sample. Specimen: blood, either unsorted or a sorted T cell fraction (not recorded which). The TCR sequence derives from a female donor with ankylosing spondylitis or in good health (not recorded which).

The DNA sequence is as follows: TGTGCCAGCAGTCCTAGGACTAGCGGGGGGTCGGGCATTCAGTACTTC. Translated, it gives CASSPRTSGGSGIQYF. Rearrangement joined TRBV12-3 or TRBV12-4 to TRBJ2-4, and TRBD2 aligns with 14 junction nucleotides. The cysteine opens and the phenylalanine closes a CDR3 of 16 amino acids. The entry retains the CDR3 DNA only, 48 bases that are in frame from base 1. Trimming accounts for 5 bases at V and 9 bases at J, while the number of junction bases matched to no gene is 9.